This T cell receptor beta chain was identified during a study of chemoradiotherapy in HPV16-positive cancers. TCRdb keeps only in-frame clones here, not all; method: immunoSEQ multiplex PCR. This sample carries several thousand clones, roughly 85% of them seen once, and the ten largest clones take 3%. General study findings and limits: Functional assays defining HPV-specific T cells used only a couple of HPV16-positive patients. Candidate HPV-specific clones and E7-related TCR motifs grew in tumor during treatment.

In this sample, this clone turned up a few times. Its antigen is unidentified. Germline assignment: CDR1 SGHNT and CDR2 YYREEE (reference sequence). Trimming left V 0 bases short and J 5 bases short, with 11 bases between. This CDR3 has 15 residues. The source material was tumor tissue, sampled from a patient who underwent chemoradiotherapy. The clonotype was recovered from a human donor with HPV-associated anogenital cancer. The chain carries TRBV5-4 and TRBJ2-2, with no clear D. The CDR3 is CASSLGASHTGELFF. The CDR3 bases are TGTGCCAGCAGCTTGGGGGCTTCCCATACCGGGGAGCTGTTTTTT.